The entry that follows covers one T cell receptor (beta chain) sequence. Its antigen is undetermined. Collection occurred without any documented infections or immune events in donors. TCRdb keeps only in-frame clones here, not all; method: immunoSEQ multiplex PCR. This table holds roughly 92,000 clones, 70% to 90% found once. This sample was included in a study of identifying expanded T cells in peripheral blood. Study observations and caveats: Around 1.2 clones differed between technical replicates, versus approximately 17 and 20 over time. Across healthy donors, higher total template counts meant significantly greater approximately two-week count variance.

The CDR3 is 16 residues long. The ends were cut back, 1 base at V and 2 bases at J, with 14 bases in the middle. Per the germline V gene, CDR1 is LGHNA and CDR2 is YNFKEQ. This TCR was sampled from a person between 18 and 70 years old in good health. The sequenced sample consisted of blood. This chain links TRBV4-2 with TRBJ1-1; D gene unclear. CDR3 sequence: CASSQVSSRGNTEAFF. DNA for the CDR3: TGTGCCAGCAGCCAAGTGAGTTCTAGAGGTAACACTGAAGCTTTCTTT.